This is a list of T cell receptor beta chains from one sample in a study of response to subunit inactivated influenza vaccine. TCRdb called the RT-PCR reads again in MiXCR, with one record for every CDR3 protein. Of roughly 780,000 distinct CDR3 sequences listed, less than 20% are singletons. The sequencing used PBMCs from blood, collected approximately 5 days after vaccination. Receptors originate from a man in his fifties who received an inactivated influenza vaccine. CDR3s include the opening cysteine and the closing phenylalanine or tryptophan. The D gene is left open where the match is weak. Only part of the rows carry a size: once, few, many, or a class if the clone is expanded.

clone_size: few; j_call: TRBJ1-1; d_call: -; v_call: TRBV6-2/TRBV6-3; cdr3_aa: CASRQGEAEAFF; cdr3_nt: TGTGCCAGCAGACAGGGAGAAGCTGAAGCTTTCTTT
clone_size: many; j_call: TRBJ2-5; d_call: TRBD1; v_call: TRBV9; cdr3_aa: CASSVSPGQAQETQYF; cdr3_nt: TGTGCCAGCAGCGTAAGCCCGGGACAGGCCCAAGAGACCCAGTACTTC
clone_size: few; j_call: TRBJ1-2; d_call: TRBD1; v_call: TRBV27; cdr3_aa: CASTRVGTGPYGYTF; cdr3_nt: TGTGCCAGCACTCGAGTCGGGACAGGGCCTTATGGCTACACCTTC
clone_size: -; j_call: TRBJ2-7; d_call: TRBD1; v_call: TRBV6-5; cdr3_aa: CASSYGTGPYEQYF; cdr3_nt: TGTGCCAGCAGTTATGGGACAGGCCCCTACGAGCAGTACTTC
clone_size: -; j_call: TRBJ1-6; d_call: -; v_call: TRBV6-1; cdr3_aa: CASRDTGYEAPLHF; cdr3_nt: TGTGCCAGCAGGGACACAGGGTACGAGGCACCCCTCCACTTT
clone_size: few; j_call: TRBJ2-7; d_call: -; v_call: TRBV6-1; cdr3_aa: CASSATGQLSFAQYF; cdr3_nt: TGTGCCAGCAGTGCCACGGGACAACTATCTTTCGCGCAGTACTTC
clone_size: few; j_call: TRBJ2-1; d_call: TRBD1; v_call: TRBV29-1; cdr3_aa: CSTGQGAVNEQFF; cdr3_nt: TGCAGCACTGGACAGGGGGCAGTCAATGAGCAGTTCTTC
clone_size: -; j_call: TRBJ1-5; d_call: -; v_call: TRBV12-3/TRBV12-4; cdr3_aa: CASSLGGAFDQPQHF; cdr3_nt: TGTGCCAGCAGTTTAGGGGGCGCCTTTGATCAGCCCCAGCATTTT
clone_size: -; j_call: TRBJ2-7; d_call: -; v_call: TRBV28; cdr3_aa: CASTHRRLPYEQYF; cdr3_nt: TGTGCCAGCACCCACCGAAGGCTTCCCTACGAGCAGTACTTC
clone_size: -; j_call: TRBJ2-7; d_call: -; v_call: TRBV6-1; cdr3_aa: CASREGPRVPYPEQYF; cdr3_nt: TGTGCCAGCAGAGAGGGACCGCGCGTACCCTACCCCGAGCAGTACTTC
clone_size: -; j_call: TRBJ1-2; d_call: -; v_call: TRBV4-1; cdr3_aa: CASSLEGGDYGYTF; cdr3_nt: TGCGCCAGCAGCTTGGAAGGGGGAGACTATGGCTACACCTTC
clone_size: few; j_call: TRBJ1-5; d_call: -; v_call: TRBV15; cdr3_aa: CATSRGAGRGGNQPQHF; cdr3_nt: TGTGCCACCAGCAGAGGGGCGGGCAGGGGAGGCAATCAGCCCCAGCATTTT
clone_size: -; j_call: TRBJ2-7; d_call: -; v_call: TRBV28; cdr3_aa: CASRLTGYEQYF; cdr3_nt: TGTGCCAGCAGACTTACGGGGTACGAGCAGTACTTC
clone_size: many; j_call: TRBJ2-7; d_call: -; v_call: TRBV7-2; cdr3_aa: CASARNRAGSYEQYF; cdr3_nt: TGTGCCAGCGCTAGAAACAGGGCGGGCAGCTACGAGCAGTACTTC
clone_size: few; j_call: TRBJ2-2; d_call: -; v_call: TRBV9; cdr3_aa: CASSVAARNTGELFF; cdr3_nt: TGTGCCAGCAGCGTAGCGGCCAGGAACACCGGGGAGCTGTTTTTT
clone_size: -; j_call: TRBJ2-3; d_call: -; v_call: TRBV12-3/TRBV12-4; cdr3_aa: CASSLEGFRQYF; cdr3_nt: TGTGCCAGCAGTTTAGAGGGCTTTAGGCAGTATTTT
clone_size: many; j_call: TRBJ2-1; d_call: TRBD2; v_call: TRBV6-5; cdr3_aa: CASSYLAGGYNEQFF; cdr3_nt: TGTGCCAGCAGTTACCTAGCGGGAGGGTACAATGAGCAGTTCTTC
clone_size: many; j_call: TRBJ2-5; d_call: -; v_call: TRBV6-5; cdr3_aa: CASSSGMLETQYF; cdr3_nt: TGTGCCAGCAGTTCAGGGATGTTAGAGACCCAGTACTTC
clone_size: few; j_call: TRBJ2-5; d_call: -; v_call: TRBV7-6; cdr3_aa: CASSLGTLTGETQYF; cdr3_nt: TGTGCCAGCAGCTTAGGTACACTAACTGGAGAGACCCAGTACTTC
clone_size: few; j_call: TRBJ2-3; d_call: TRBD2; v_call: TRBV7-9; cdr3_aa: CASSLGGDYDTQYF; cdr3_nt: TGTGCCAGCAGCTTAGGGGGGGACTATGATACGCAGTATTTT
clone_size: many; j_call: TRBJ1-1; d_call: TRBD1; v_call: TRBV29-1; cdr3_aa: CSVSSRQGNTEAFF; cdr3_nt: TGCAGCGTATCATCGCGACAGGGGAACACTGAAGCTTTCTTT
clone_size: -; j_call: TRBJ1-6; d_call: -; v_call: TRBV11-2; cdr3_aa: CASSSNLGTQSPLHF; cdr3_nt: TGTGCCAGCAGCTCCAATCTAGGGACACAGTCACCCCTCCACTTT
clone_size: -; j_call: TRBJ2-7; d_call: TRBD1; v_call: TRBV5-1; cdr3_aa: CASSEPRGPAYEQYF; cdr3_nt: TGCGCCAGCAGCGAACCCAGGGGGCCGGCCTACGAGCAGTACTTC
clone_size: -; j_call: TRBJ2-7; d_call: -; v_call: TRBV20-1; cdr3_aa: CSAREGVDEQYF; cdr3_nt: TGCAGTGCTAGGGAGGGGGTGGACGAGCAGTACTTC
clone_size: -; j_call: TRBJ2-2; d_call: -; v_call: TRBV20-1; cdr3_aa: CSARVHTGELFF; cdr3_nt: TGCAGTGCTAGAGTGCACACCGGGGAGCTGTTTTTT
clone_size: few; j_call: TRBJ2-3; d_call: -; v_call: TRBV20-1; cdr3_aa: CSAQHTDTQYF; cdr3_nt: TGCAGTGCGCAACATACAGATACGCAGTATTTT
clone_size: few; j_call: TRBJ2-5; d_call: TRBD1; v_call: TRBV19; cdr3_aa: CASSMGQSAVAQYF; cdr3_nt: TGTGCCAGTAGTATGGGACAGTCCGCCGTGGCCCAGTACTTC
clone_size: many; j_call: TRBJ2-1; d_call: TRBD1; v_call: TRBV10-3; cdr3_aa: CAISVGTGRNNEQFF; cdr3_nt: TGTGCCATCAGCGTCGGGACAGGGCGTAACAATGAGCAGTTCTTC
clone_size: few; j_call: TRBJ1-6; d_call: -; v_call: TRBV4-1; cdr3_aa: CASSQGRPGLVSPLHF; cdr3_nt: TGCGCCAGCAGCCAGGGAAGGCCAGGCCTAGTCTCACCCCTCCACTTT
clone_size: few; j_call: TRBJ1-2; d_call: -; v_call: TRBV5-1; cdr3_aa: CASSPQTLAGYGYTF; cdr3_nt: TGCGCCAGCAGCCCCCAGACATTAGCGGGCTATGGCTACACCTTC
clone_size: many; j_call: TRBJ2-7; d_call: -; v_call: TRBV5-1; cdr3_aa: CASSLEPDYEQYF; cdr3_nt: TGCGCCAGCAGCTTGGAACCAGACTACGAGCAGTACTTC
clone_size: few; j_call: TRBJ2-6; d_call: -; v_call: TRBV11-1; cdr3_aa: CASSLTRGFSSGANVLTF; cdr3_nt: TGTGCCAGCAGCTTAACCCGGGGGTTCTCCTCTGGGGCCAACGTCCTGACTTTC
clone_size: once; j_call: TRBJ1-2; d_call: -; v_call: TRBV7-9; cdr3_aa: CASSLALLQGGYTF; cdr3_nt: TGTGCCAGCAGCTTAGCGCTTTTACAGGGCGGCTACACCTTC
clone_size: many; j_call: TRBJ2-2; d_call: -; v_call: TRBV20-1; cdr3_aa: CSAPYPNTGELFF; cdr3_nt: TGCAGTGCCCCTTACCCTAACACCGGGGAGCTGTTTTTT
clone_size: -; j_call: TRBJ2-1; d_call: -; v_call: TRBV4-3; cdr3_aa: CASSQEFGSSSYNEQFF; cdr3_nt: TGCGCCAGCAGCCAAGAGTTCGGCAGCAGCTCCTACAATGAGCAGTTCTTC
clone_size: few; j_call: TRBJ2-3; d_call: -; v_call: TRBV15; cdr3_aa: CATSRVGIADTQYF; cdr3_nt: TGTGCCACCAGCAGAGTTGGGATTGCAGATACGCAGTATTTT
clone_size: -; j_call: TRBJ1-1; d_call: -; v_call: TRBV6-2/TRBV6-3; cdr3_aa: CASTGEGEAFF; cdr3_nt: TGTGCCAGCACTGGGGAGGGTGAAGCTTTCTTT
clone_size: few; j_call: TRBJ1-6; d_call: -; v_call: TRBV28; cdr3_aa: CASTRAVPSPLHF; cdr3_nt: TGTGCCAGCACCCGGGCAGTACCATCACCCCTCCACTTT
clone_size: -; j_call: TRBJ1-5; d_call: TRBD1; v_call: TRBV6-1; cdr3_aa: CASSPDRTGNQPQHF; cdr3_nt: TGTGCCAGCAGCCCGGACAGGACGGGCAATCAGCCCCAGCATTTT
clone_size: -; j_call: TRBJ2-7; d_call: -; v_call: TRBV7-9; cdr3_aa: CASSPLSYRGGYEQYF; cdr3_nt: TGTGCCAGCAGCCCCCTCTCCTACAGGGGGGGCTACGAGCAGTACTTC
clone_size: -; j_call: TRBJ2-1; d_call: -; v_call: TRBV24-1; cdr3_aa: CATRADSLDNEQFF; cdr3_nt: TGTGCCACCAGGGCGGACTCCCTCGACAATGAGCAGTTCTTC